The TCR beta chain described here comes from a study of cytomegalovirus exposure and HLA in healthy donors. It was with 60 Vbeta and 13 Jbeta primers that the PCR ran. Only in-frame clones appear in the TCRdb table, and some are missing; sequencing was by immunoSEQ multiplex PCR. The sample records more than 200,000 clones, 85% to 90% being singletons. The CDR3 covers 16 residues. Trimming took 3 bases from V and 4 from J; bases not matched to a gene: 6. CDR1 is MGHDK, CDR2 SYGVNS, per germline. The TCR comes from a human donor in good health. The chain employs TRBV25-1 and TRBJ1-3, with 10 bases fitting TRBD1. What was sequenced was PBMCs. The CDR3 DNA is TGTGCCAGCAGTGAGGGTGGGACAGGGGACGGAAACACCATATATTTT. Protein: CASSEGGTGDGNTIYF.